The 3 T cell receptor beta chains below were found in one sample sequenced in a study of T cell clonality in common variable immunodeficiency. TCRdb's copy holds only in-frame clones and misses some; the assay was immunoSEQ multiplex PCR. In total the sample includes 35,000 to 50,000 clones, none of them seen once. Sequenced: peripheral blood mononuclear cells. The receptors shown here come from a person aged 18 to 70 in good health.

This clone has a count of ten or more. The read ends 3 residues before the CDR3 terminus; that terminus is restored from the germline J gene. The rearrangement joins TRBV14 to TRBJ1-1; unclear D gene. Germline CDR1 and CDR2: SGHDN and FVKESK. The CDR3 totals 16 residues. The V end lost 2 bases, the J end lost 0 bases, and 13 bases lay between the germline ends. The CDR3 bases that were read are TGTGCCAGCAGCCAACCCCAGAGGCAAATGAACACTGAA. It yields the protein CASSQPQRQMNTE. The CDR3 in full is CASSQPQRQMNTEAFF.

This clone was observed at least ten times. The read falls 3 residues short of the CDR3 end, and the missing part is taken from the germline J gene. The chain carries TRBV20-1 and TRBJ1-2; D is undetermined. Germline loops: CDR1 DFQATT, CDR2 SNEGSKA (reference sequence). The V and J ends lost 3 bases and 4 bases respectively, with 6 bases between them. The CDR3 sequence is 11 residues long. CDR3 region: CSASNGYGYTF. Incomplete CDR3 DNA: TGCAGTGCTAGCAACGGCTATGGC.

This clone was seen repeatedly, ten times or more. The CDR3 is cut off 3 residues early in the read; its end comes from the germline J gene. Other DNA sequences in the same sample also yield this CDR3. The chain recombines TRBV19 with TRBJ1-6; 8 nucleotides line up with TRBD1. Losses at the gene ends were 5 bases for V and 7 bases for J; bases not matched to a gene: 7. Looked up from germline, CDR1 is LNHDA and CDR2 is SQIVND (reference sequence). The CDR3 totals 15 residues. CDR3: CASSLIRDRNSPLHF. Incomplete CDR3 DNA: TGTGCCAGTAGTCTCATAAGGGACAGGAATTCACCC.